Listed here are 21 T cell receptor beta chains from one sample, sequenced in a study of blood T cells in healthy people across ages. Combining a sample-barcoded 5' primer with a J-beta primer mix, a second PCR ran for about 7 to 11 cycles. TCRdb ran MiXCR on the 5' RACE reads and lists one entry per CDR3 protein. The data contain around 1.5 million distinct CDR3 sequences, 42% of them seen just once; the ten biggest clones take up around 8%. Sequenced input: blood. The source of these receptors is a woman aged 18-35 years in good health.

The genes are TRBV20-1 and TRBJ2-5; tentative D call: TRBD2 (6 bases). The CDR3 length is 13 residues. V lost 6 bases, J lost 1 base, and 12 bases lay in between. Germline-derived CDR1 and CDR2 are DFQATT and SNEGSKA (reference sequence). CDR3 nucleotides: TGCAGTGCAGTCGGGGGACGCCAAGAGACCCAGTACTTC. This encodes CSAVGGRQETQYF.

Comment on this clonotype: The junction departs from germline at one end; a sequencing error may be responsible. This chain joins TRBV3-1 and TRBJ1-1; D may be TRBD1 (6 bases). Germline CDR1 and CDR2: LGHDT and YNNKEL (reference sequence). The CDR3 contains 13 residues. CDR3 sequence: CASTQDGTTEAFF. The DNA of the CDR3 is TGTGCCAGCACCCAAGATGGGACAACAGAAGCTTTCTTT.

This clonotype was found a few times. The chain employs TRBV7-9 and TRBJ2-6; perhaps D is TRBD1 or TRBD2 (5 bases each). CDR1 and CDR2 (germline): SEHNR, FQNEAQ (reference sequence). The CDR3 consists of 15 residues. V gave up 5 bases and J gave up 4 bases, with 12 bases separating them. The CDR3 spells CASSLQGVGANVLTF. CDR3 DNA: TGTGCCAGCAGCCTGCAGGGAGTCGGGGCCAACGTCCTGACTTTC. Complete variable domain (other parts from reference TRBV7-9 and TRBJ2-6): DTGVSQNPRHKITKRGQNVTFRCDPISEHNRLYWYRQTLGQGPEFLTYFQNEAQLEKSRLLSDRFSAERPKGSFSTLEIQRTEQGDSAMYLCASSLQGVGANVLTFGAGSRLTVL.

The V gene is TRBV7-2, the J gene TRBJ2-5, with 7 positions matching TRBD2. J was trimmed by 11 bases and V by 4 bases; bases with no gene match: 16. CDR3 length equals 15 residues. CDR1 and CDR2 from the germline V gene are SGHTA and FQGNSA. In nucleotides, the CDR3 is TGTGCCAGCAGCTGGTCTAGCGGCCCCTACAATGAGCAGTACTTC. This encodes CASSWSSGPYNEQYF.

The CDR3 is CASSEQTVANVLTF. For the CDR3, the DNA is TGTGCCAGCAGCGAGCAAACGGTGGCCAACGTCCTGACTTTC. The rearrangement uses TRBV7-8 and TRBJ2-6; D is uncertain. The CDR3 covers 14 residues. V was pared by 5 bases and J by 6 bases, with 11 bases between. Germline V CDR1 and CDR2: SGHVS, FQNEAQ.

The chain has TRBV3-1 and TRBJ2-7; 8 positions match TRBD2. J was trimmed by 7 bases and V by 0 bases; bases with no gene match: 11. CDR1 is LGHDT and CDR2 is YNNKEL in the germline V gene (reference sequence). The CDR3 is 16 amino acids. In DNA form, the CDR3 reads TGTGCCAGCAGCCAAGATACTAGCGGTTCCTACAATGAGCAGTACTTC. Amino acids: CASSQDTSGSYNEQYF.

In its sample, this clonotype was seen a few times. This chain links TRBV29-1 with TRBJ2-7; 9 nucleotides agree with TRBD1. The CDR3 loop spans 15 amino acids. With 4 bases clipped from V and 2 bases from J, the junction kept 9 bases outside the gene matches. Germline assignment: CDR1 SQVTM and CDR2 ANQGSEA. The DNA for the CDR3 is TGCAGCGTTGTCTTGAGGGACAGGGTCGCCTACGAGCAGTACTTC. Translated: CSVVLRDRVAYEQYF.

The chain links TRBV24-1 to TRBJ2-1; tentatively, D is TRBD1 (7 bases). The CDR3 contains 15 residues. Germline V gene data show CDR1 as KGHDR and CDR2 as SFDVKD. The V end was cut by 6 bases, the J end by 5 bases, with 16 bases between. CDR3 sequence (DNA): TGTGCCACCAGTACATCGGGACAGCGGGACAATGAGCAGTTCTTC. Amino acid sequence: CATSTSGQRDNEQFF.

This clonotype was counted a few times. V gene TRBV5-6 combines with J gene TRBJ2-4; 14 nucleotides align to TRBD2. The junction had 6 bases not matched to a gene; V was cut back by 3 bases and J by 7 bases. The CDR3 totals 16 residues. Germline V gene data show CDR1 as SGHDT and CDR2 as YYEEEE. The CDR3 protein is CASSWGTSGSPNIQYF. CDR3 DNA sequence: TGTGCCAGCAGCTGGGGGACTAGCGGGAGTCCGAACATTCAGTACTTC.

This chain joins TRBV6-5 and TRBJ2-5; D unclear. V was trimmed by 6 bases and J by 5 bases, leaving 16 bases between them. CDR1 MNHEY and CDR2 SVGAGI come from the germline V gene. The CDR3 is 14 residues long. This chain's CDR3 is CASRLRPDRETQYF. CDR3 DNA sequence: TGTGCCAGCAGACTACGACCGGACCGGGAGACCCAGTACTTC.

This clonotype was counted only a few times. The DNA for the CDR3 is TGCAGTGCTAGAGCAGGGGGGGCAGAAGGCTACACCTTC. Protein product: CSARAGGAEGYTF. The chain carries TRBV20-1 and TRBJ1-2, with 7 nucleotides matching TRBD1. The V gene end was trimmed by 1 base and the J gene end by 8 bases; junction bases not matched to a gene: 7. CDR1 is DFQATT, CDR2 SNEGSKA, per germline (reference sequence). CDR3 size: 13 residues.

The sample holds a few counts of this clonotype. The chain couples TRBV12-3 or TRBV12-4 to TRBJ2-7; maybe TRBD1 (5 bases). CDR3 length: 14 residues. The germline V and J ends were trimmed by 3 bases and 4 bases, with 13 bases remaining between them. CDR3 amino acids: CASSFGQTDYEQYF. The CDR3 DNA reads TGTGCCAGCAGTTTCGGCCAGACAGATTACGAGCAGTACTTC.

The J gene is TRBJ2-2, the V gene TRBV5-1; D not certain. Trimming left V 1 base short and J 1 base short, with 8 bases between. The CDR3 totals 15 residues. The germline CDR1 and CDR2 sequences are SGHRS and YFSETQ. CDR3 DNA sequence: TGCGCCAGCAGCTTGTTTAACAAGAACACCGGGGAGCTGTTTTTT. Its translation is CASSLFNKNTGELFF.

This chain links TRBV11-3 with TRBJ2-1, with a tentative D call TRBD1 (6 bases). The CDR3 consists of 15 residues. CDR1 is SGHNT and CDR2 is YENEEA in the germline V gene. The germline V and J ends were trimmed by 5 bases and 6 bases, with 17 bases remaining between them. CDR3 loop: CASSLMGAGSNEQFF. CDR3 nucleotides: TGTGCCAGCAGCCTGATGGGGGCCGGGTCCAATGAGCAGTTCTTC.

V usage is TRBV12-3 or TRBV12-4 and J usage is TRBJ2-3; D possibly corresponds to TRBD2 (5 bases). CDR3 length equals 15 residues. The V end was cut by 1 base, the J end by 4 bases, with 12 bases between. In nucleotides, the CDR3 is TGTGCCAGCAGTTTAGGCACTAGTGGCCCAGATACGCAGTATTTT. Translating gives CASSLGTSGPDTQYF.

V and J are TRBV4-1 and TRBJ2-7, with TRBD2 identical over 7 bases. CDR1 and CDR2 from the germline V gene are MGHRA and YSYEKL. The CDR3 spans 17 residues. J lost 0 bases, V lost 4 bases, and 12 bases had no gene match. The CDR3 DNA sequence: TGCGCCAGCAGCCCAGCTATAGCGGGTCTTAGCTCCTACGAGCAGTACTTC. Its translation is CASSPAIAGLSSYEQYF.

This clonotype was counted a few times. The genes are TRBV9 and TRBJ2-6; D is undetermined. CDR3 length: 14 amino acids. The germline V gene encodes CDR1 SGDLS and CDR2 YYNGEE. V was clipped by 5 bases and J by 0 bases, with 6 bases between them. CDR3 nucleotides: TGTGCCAGCAGTGCGGCCTCTGGGGCCAACGTCCTGACTTTC. Residues: CASSAASGANVLTF.

The rearrangement links TRBV27 to TRBJ2-1; D perhaps matches TRBD1 (6 bases). The CDR3 runs to 16 residues. The germline V and J ends were trimmed by 3 bases and 4 bases, with 16 bases remaining between them. Germline values: CDR1 MNHEY, CDR2 SMNVEV (reference sequence). The CDR3 is CASSLRSAGAYNEQFF. The CDR3 DNA reads TGTGCCAGCAGTTTGCGATCGGCAGGGGCATACAATGAGCAGTTCTTC.

The table lists this clonotype with a few counts. The chain is built from TRBV9 and TRBJ2-2; D is perhaps TRBD2 (7 bases). Germline V gene sequence: CDR1 SGDLS, CDR2 YYNGEE. The CDR3 length is 17 residues. With 0 bases removed from V and 3 bases from J, the gap between germline ends came to 15 bases. CDR3 coding DNA: TGTGCCAGCAGCGTAGAAAACGGCGGGGGCTACACCGGGGAGCTGTTTTTT. This encodes CASSVENGGGYTGELFF.

The rearrangement links TRBV25-1 to TRBJ2-1; TRBD2 agrees at 12 bases. Germline loops: CDR1 MGHDK, CDR2 SYGVNS. CDR3 length: 13 residues. Trimming cost V 4 bases and J 15 bases; bases outside gene matches: 7. The CDR3 nucleotides are TGTGCCAGCAGTGGCCACGGGACTAGCGGGCGGTTCTTC. Its translation: CASSGHGTSGRFF.

About this clonotype itself: At one end the junction does not follow the germline gene, possibly because of a read error. V and J are TRBV10-3 and TRBJ2-7; D possibly corresponds to TRBD1 (6 bases). Germline V gives CDR1 ENHRY, CDR2 SYGVKD. The CDR3 covers 16 residues. CDR3 sequence (DNA): TGTGTCATCAGTGAGTCGACGCGCACAGGGCAGGACGAGCAGTACTTC. Its protein is CVISESTRTGQDEQYF.